A single sample is the source of the 22 T cell receptor beta chains below, sequenced in a study of cytomegalovirus exposure and HLA in healthy donors (TCRdb year 2017). The method was the immunoSEQ multiplex PCR assay. For the multiplex PCR, a mixture combining 60 forward primers for TCR Vbeta segments and 13 reverse primers for TCR Jbeta segments was used. TCRdb re-hosts the immuneACCESS table, in-frame sequences only. Its copies lack some clones; in the studies checked, an unresolved V gene accounts for under half of them, and the cause for the rest is not known. The sample contains 110,000 to 150,000 clones, 60% to 85% of them found a single time. The ten largest clones add up to 6.8% of the sample. The sequenced sample was PBMCs. These receptors all come from a man aged 35 to 55 in good health and CMV-seropositive.

The chain recombines TRBV4-3 with TRBJ2-1, with a weak D call TRBD2 (6 bases). V lost 1 base, J lost 2 bases, and 9 bases lay in between. This CDR3 is 15 amino acids long. Germline V gene lookup returns CDR1 LGHNA and CDR2 YSLEER. The CDR3 DNA is TGCGCCAGCAGCCAAGGGGACTCGGCCTACAATGAGCAGTTCTTC. Its protein product is CASSQGDSAYNEQFF.

Here the CDR3 reads CASSKGTILGKTQYF. CDR3 sequence (DNA): TGTGCCAGCAGCAAAGGGACAATCCTGGGGAAGACCCAGTACTTC. The V call is TRBV7-2, the J call TRBJ2-5, with a possible D match to TRBD1 (6 bases). The CDR3 totals 15 residues. Germline-derived CDR1 and CDR2 are SGHTA and FQGNSA. V was shortened by 5 bases and J by 6 bases, with 19 bases between the two germline ends.

The V call is TRBV9, the J call TRBJ2-7; a possible D gene is TRBD1 (6 bases). Trimming stripped 4 bases from V and 1 base from J, with 15 bases between. Germline V gene data show CDR1 as SGDLS and CDR2 as YYNGEE. The CDR3 has 15 residues. The CDR3 sequence: CASSTHRDGSYEQYF. CDR3 DNA sequence: TGTGCCAGCAGCACCCACAGGGATGGGTCCTACGAGCAGTACTTC.

This chain connects TRBV28 to TRBJ1-2; D unclear. Germline V CDR1 and CDR2: MDHEN, SYDVKM. The CDR3 consists of 14 residues. Trimming took 5 bases from V and 8 from J, leaving 18 bases between them. The chain's CDR3 is CASSLSYTYSGYTF. The CDR3 DNA sequence: TGTGCCAGCAGTCTCTCCTACACCTATAGCGGCTACACCTTC.

The chain joins TRBV4-2 to TRBJ2-7; a possible D gene is TRBD1 (6 bases). V shed 1 base and J shed 4 bases, with 11 bases lying between them. The germline gives CDR1 LGHNA, CDR2 YNFKEQ. The CDR3 loop spans 14 amino acids. The CDR3 DNA reads TGTGCCAGCAGCCAAGGTCTCAGGGGATACGAGCAGTACTTC. Translation gives CASSQGLRGYEQYF.

The J gene is TRBJ1-2, the V gene TRBV19, with D unresolved. CDR1 LNHDA and CDR2 SQIVND come from the germline V gene (reference sequence). This CDR3 contains 14 residues. V was pared by 5 bases and J by 0 bases, with 10 bases between. CDR3 sequence: CASSWGVPNYGYTF. The CDR3 DNA follows: TGTGCCAGTAGTTGGGGAGTTCCTAACTATGGCTACACCTTC.

The J gene is TRBJ2-5, the V gene TRBV7-9; 11 nucleotides line up with TRBD2. The length of the CDR3 is 16 residues. Germline trimming cut 1 base from V and 5 bases from J; bases unmatched to any gene: 6. The germline V gene encodes CDR1 SEHNR and CDR2 FQNEAQ (reference sequence). In DNA, the CDR3 is TGTGCCAGCAGCTTAGTGGGACTAGCGGTGGGGGAGACCCAGTACTTC. This gives the protein CASSLVGLAVGETQYF.

V gene TRBV5-6 combines with J gene TRBJ2-7; a weak D match, TRBD2 (6 bases). Germline loops: CDR1 SGHDT, CDR2 YYEEEE. The CDR3 is 17 residues long. V lost 1 base and J lost 0, with 17 bases in between. The CDR3 protein is CASSLIGGAEDSYEQYF. The CDR3 region has the DNA TGTGCCAGCAGCTTGATCGGCGGGGCAGAAGACTCCTACGAGCAGTACTTC.

This clone was found a few times. The chain recombines TRBV15 with TRBJ2-2; D may be TRBD1 (5 bases). Trimming stripped 8 bases from V and 6 bases from J, with 19 bases between. This CDR3 region has 15 residues. Germline V gene sequence: CDR1 LNHNV, CDR2 YYDKDF (reference sequence). CDR3 amino acids: CATGASGEGAGELFF. DNA of the CDR3: TGTGCCACCGGGGCCTCCGGCGAAGGAGCCGGGGAGCTGTTTTTT.

This chain joins TRBV10-2 and TRBJ2-7, with 11 nucleotides matching TRBD2. Germline V gives CDR1 WSHSY, CDR2 SAAADI. This CDR3 spans 15 amino acids. The V and J ends lost 6 bases and 3 bases, in that order; junction bases with no gene match: 7. CDR3 bases: TGCGCCAGCAGACAGGGACTAGCGGACCTCTACGAGCAGTACTTC. Translated, it gives CASRQGLADLYEQYF.

The J gene is TRBJ2-1, the V gene TRBV28, with D possibly matching TRBD2 (5 bases). The CDR3 totals 15 residues. Trimming removed 6 bases from V and 0 bases from J, with 12 bases in between. CDR1 is MDHEN, CDR2 SYDVKM, per germline. The CDR3 DNA follows: TGTGCCAGCAGACTAAGGGAGAGCTCCTACAATGAGCAGTTCTTC. Its translation is CASRLRESSYNEQFF.

The rearrangement joins TRBV19 to TRBJ1-6; D is possibly TRBD1 (6 bases). The CDR3 is 16 residues long. Germline V gene lookup returns CDR1 LNHDA and CDR2 SQIVND (reference sequence). The V and J ends lost 1 base and 9 bases respectively, with 16 bases between them. The CDR3 DNA reads as TGTGCCAGTAGTATAGTAGAAACAGGGTGGCCTTCACCCCTCCACTTT. This gives the protein CASSIVETGWPSPLHF.

A single count supports this clone. This chain connects TRBV5-4 to TRBJ1-2; weak D call: TRBD1 (5 bases). Per germline, CDR1 SGHNT and CDR2 YYREEE (reference sequence). This CDR3 contains 15 residues. The V and J ends lost 7 bases and 0 bases respectively, with 16 bases between them. CDR3: CASGKSTGTNYGYTF. The CDR3 DNA follows: TGTGCCAGCGGGAAGAGTACAGGAACTAACTATGGCTACACCTTC.

The chain links TRBV29-1 to TRBJ1-3; maybe TRBD1 (6 bases). Trimming removed 6 bases at V and 4 bases at J, with 19 bases between. The CDR3 is made up of 15 amino acids. Per germline, CDR1 SQVTM and CDR2 ANQGSEA. DNA of the CDR3: TGCAGCGTCGCCGAGGTAGCAGGGGCAGGAAACACCATATATTTT. Its translation: CSVAEVAGAGNTIYF.

The chain uses TRBV27 and TRBJ2-7; 15 nucleotides align to TRBD2. Germline trimming cut 5 bases from V and 5 bases from J; bases unmatched to any gene: 10. CDR3 size: 17 residues. Germline V gene data show CDR1 as MNHEY and CDR2 as SMNVEV (reference sequence). The CDR3 is CASSLRTSGRAPHEQYF. CDR3 DNA sequence: TGTGCCAGCAGTCTAAGGACTAGCGGGAGGGCCCCCCACGAGCAGTACTTC.

The V gene is TRBV6-5, the J gene TRBJ1-6; TRBD1 agrees at 10 bases. The CDR3 contains 15 residues. Germline CDR1 is MNHEY and CDR2 is SVGAGI. V lost 4 bases to trimming and J lost 6 bases; unmatched junction nucleotides: 3. The CDR3 DNA sequence: TGTGCCAGCAGTTCGGACAGGGGGGGTAATTCACCCCTCCACTTT. This sequence encodes CASSSDRGGNSPLHF.

The rearrangement joins TRBV4-3 to TRBJ1-5; 7 nucleotides line up with TRBD1. J gave up 2 bases and V 3 bases, and 4 bases lay outside the gene matches. Germline CDR1 LGHNA, CDR2 YSLEER. The CDR3 totals 15 residues. CDR3 DNA: TGCGCCAGCAGCCACGGGACAGACGGCAATCAGCCCCAGCATTTT. Protein sequence: CASSHGTDGNQPQHF.

The CDR3 loop is CSVFGSAQETQYF. DNA for the CDR3: TGCAGCGTTTTCGGGTCAGCTCAAGAGACCCAGTACTTC. The V and J genes are TRBV29-1 and TRBJ2-5, with D unclear. The CDR3 runs 13 residues. Germline CDR1 and CDR2: SQVTM and ANQGSEA. The V gene lost 5 bases and the J gene lost 2 bases, with 12 bases spanning the gap.

The chain employs TRBV7-9 and TRBJ2-1; TRBD2 matches 8 bases. V was pared by 8 bases and J by 5 bases, with 8 bases of the junction left unmatched. Germline V CDR1 and CDR2: SEHNR, FQNEAQ (reference sequence). There are 14 residues in the CDR3. The CDR3 here is CASHYSGINNEQFF. The CDR3 nucleotides are TGTGCCAGCCATTATAGCGGGATCAACAATGAGCAGTTCTTC. Combining the CDR3 with reference TRBV7-9 and TRBJ2-1 gives the whole variable domain DTGVSQNPRHKITKRGQNVTFRCDPISEHNRLYWYRQTLGQGPEFLTYFQNEAQLEKSRLLSDRFSAERPKGSFSTLEIQRTEQGDSAMYLCASHYSGINNEQFFGPGTRLTVL.

This clone was seen a single time. V gene TRBV7-2 combines with J gene TRBJ2-7, with D tentatively TRBD1 (5 bases). In germline, CDR1 is SGHTA, CDR2 FQGNSA. The CDR3 covers 15 residues. V lost 1 base to trimming and J lost 3 bases, with 13 bases between them. The CDR3 nucleotides read TGTGCCAGCAGCTTAGGGCAGGGTGGGGTCTACGAGCAGTACTTC. Residues: CASSLGQGGVYEQYF.

The chain is built from TRBV7-2 and TRBJ2-2; 12 bases map to TRBD2. Germline V gene lookup returns CDR1 SGHTA and CDR2 FQGNSA. The CDR3 is 15 amino acids. J lost 6 bases, V lost 3 bases, and 2 bases had no gene match. The chain's CDR3 is CASSLTSGSPGELFF. Here the CDR3 DNA reads TGTGCCAGCAGCTTGACTAGCGGGAGCCCCGGGGAGCTGTTTTTT.

The V gene is TRBV29-1, the J gene TRBJ1-2; 10 bases align to TRBD1. Germline V lookup: CDR1 SQVTM, CDR2 ANQGSEA. The CDR3 sequence is 17 residues long. Trimming took 0 bases from V and 1 from J; bases not matched to a gene: 8. CDR3 sequence reads: CSVEDSRTGGFNYGYTF. CDR3 nucleotide sequence: TGCAGCGTTGAAGATTCGAGGACAGGGGGGTTTAACTATGGCTACACCTTC.